Below are 7 T cell receptor beta chains sequenced from a single sample in a study of beta chain features in type 1 diabetes. Study-level points and caveats: Shorter TCRB CDR3s, moderately but significantly so, were found in Type 1 diabetes patients in all four CD4+ subsets.

Expressed TCRB transcripts were sequenced because the entire RNA isolate underwent reverse transcription. Here immunoSEQ multiplex PCR was the method, and the copy in TCRdb shows in-frame clones only, minus some. The sample consists of roughly 130,000 clones, roughly 17% of them appearing once. These receptors are not linked to any known antigen. Sequencing was performed on central memory CD4+ T cells from blood. Receptors originate from a man under 40 with type 1 diabetes.

This clone has only a few counts. The chain is built from TRBV4-1 and TRBJ1-3; 7 bases agree with TRBD1. CDR1 and CDR2 (germline): MGHRA, YSYEKL. V dropped 3 bases and J dropped 0; count of bases not matched to a gene: 5. The CDR3 is 16 amino acids. CDR3 sequence reads: CASSHHRGTSGNTIYF. The CDR3 region has the DNA TGCGCCAGCAGCCATCACAGGGGCACCTCTGGAAACACCATATATTTT.

This rearrangement joins TRBV29-1 to TRBJ2-1, with 13 nucleotides matching TRBD2. In germline, CDR1 is SQVTM, CDR2 ANQGSEA. The V and J ends lost 7 bases and 7 bases, in that order; junction bases with no gene match: 4. The CDR3 loop spans 13 amino acids. This chain's CDR3 is CSARGLAGNEQFF. CDR3 in DNA: TGCAGCGCTCGGGGACTAGCGGGAAATGAGCAGTTCTTC.

Worth noting for this clone: In the same sample, other DNA sequences code for this CDR3. The chain uses TRBV28 and TRBJ1-2; tentatively, D is TRBD1 (5 bases). With 5 bases removed from V and 5 bases from J, the gap between germline ends came to 12 bases. CDR1 is MDHEN, CDR2 SYDVKM, per germline. The CDR3 runs 13 residues. CDR3 DNA sequence: TGTGCCAGCAGTCCGCGACAGCCTTATGGCTACACCTTC. Residues: CASSPRQPYGYTF.

This clone was detected only a few times. The CDR3 is CASSFEGALGANVLTF. CDR3 in DNA: TGTGCCAGCAGCTTTGAGGGGGCGCTTGGGGCCAACGTCCTGACTTTC. The chain combines TRBV7-2 with TRBJ2-6; 7 bases are a match to TRBD1. Germline CDR1 is SGHTA and CDR2 is FQGNSA. CDR3 length: 16 amino acids. Unmatched junction bases numbered 5, after V lost 3 bases and J lost 3 bases.

This clone has only a few counts. The chain combines TRBV29-1 with TRBJ2-7; D is possibly TRBD2 (6 bases). CDR1 is SQVTM, CDR2 ANQGSEA, per germline. The CDR3 runs to 11 residues. V shed 7 bases and J shed 3 bases, with 10 bases lying between them. CDR3 sequence reads: CSARGSYEQYF. For the CDR3, the DNA is TGCAGCGCACGGGGGAGCTACGAGCAGTACTTC.

This clone was observed many times. The V call is TRBV11-2, the J call TRBJ2-7, with D perhaps matching TRBD1 or TRBD2 (5 bases each). Germline V gene data show CDR1 as SGHAT and CDR2 as FQNNGV. The CDR3 has 15 residues. V gave up 3 bases and J gave up 2 bases, with 14 bases separating them. The CDR3 bases are TGTGCCAGCAGCTTCCCGGGACCTGGACCCTACGAGCAGTACTTC. Translating it yields CASSFPGPGPYEQYF. Combining the CDR3 with reference TRBV11-2 and TRBJ2-7 gives the whole variable domain EAGVAQSPRYKIIEKRQSVAFWCNPISGHATLYWYQQILGQGPKLLIQFQNNGVVDDSQLPKDRFSAERLKGVDSTLKIQPAKLEDSAVYLCASSFPGPGPYEQYFGPGTRLTVT.

This clone came up a few times. CDR3 bases: TGTGCCAGCAGCTTGGGTGCCTATGGCTACACCTTC. Translated, it gives CASSLGAYGYTF. J is TRBJ1-2 and V is TRBV5-8; no definite D call. The CDR3 covers 12 residues. Germline-derived CDR1 and CDR2 are SGHTS and YDEGEE. The V gene lost 0 bases and the J gene lost 4 bases, with 4 bases spanning the gap.